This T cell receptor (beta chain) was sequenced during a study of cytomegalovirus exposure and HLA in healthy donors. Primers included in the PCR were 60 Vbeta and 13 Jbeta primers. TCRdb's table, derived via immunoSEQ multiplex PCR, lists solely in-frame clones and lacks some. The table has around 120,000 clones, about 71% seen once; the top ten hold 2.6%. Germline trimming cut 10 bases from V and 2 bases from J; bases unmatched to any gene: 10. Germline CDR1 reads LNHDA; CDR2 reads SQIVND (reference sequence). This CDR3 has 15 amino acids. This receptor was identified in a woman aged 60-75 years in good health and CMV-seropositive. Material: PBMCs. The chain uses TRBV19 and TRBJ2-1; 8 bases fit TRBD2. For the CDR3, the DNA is TGTGCCACTCGGGGTAGCGGGGTGACCTACAATGAGCAGTTCTTC. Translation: CATRGSGVTYNEQFF.